The T cell receptor beta chain under discussion was sequenced for a study of blood T cell repertoires in COVID-19. Overall study: Acute and convalescent COVID-19 samples came from the United States, Italy and Spain.

This clone was detected only once. Clones were read by immunoSEQ multiplex PCR, and TCRdb kept only the in-frame ones, dropping some. The sample includes under 85,000 clones, around 90% of them seen just once. This receptor was obtained from a man in his fifties with acute or convalescent COVID-19. Material: peripheral blood.

DNA for the CDR3: TGTGCCAGTGAAGCGTCAGGGAATATCTACGAGCAGTACTTC. As protein: CASEASGNIYEQYF. V and J are TRBV28 and TRBJ2-7; perhaps TRBD1 as D (5 bases). Trimming took off 9 bases at V and 3 bases at J, with 18 bases between the two ends. Germline CDR1 MDHEN, CDR2 SYDVKM. The CDR3 consists of 14 residues.